The source of this T cell receptor (beta chain) is a study of regulatory T cells in long-lasting Graves disease (dated by TCRdb to the early 2020s). The study in broad terms: Newly diagnosed Graves' disease patients had taken antithyroid drugs for less than 3 months. Persistent Graves' disease patients were compared with newly diagnosed Graves' disease patients by peripheral blood TCR sequencing and RNA sequencing. The study took place in China and was registered as a clinical trial. A total of around 35 samples underwent TCR sequencing: some 13 from persistent and 20 from newly diagnosed Graves' disease patients. Overall study outcomes, separate from this receptor: As a limitation, the authors acknowledged that the small sample size may reduce accuracy. Persistent Graves' disease patients showed lower TCR Shannon entropy and fewer highly expanded clones than newly diagnosed patients, suggesting clonal expansion. Only peripheral blood was studied, because thyroid tissue, the primary lesion, was inaccessible. Sequencing and analysis were limited to the TCR beta chain. Patients with persistent disease shared more public clonotypes (fewer than 3,000) than newly diagnosed patients did (around 930).

This clonotype was counted at least ten times. Its specific antigen is unknown. One base away there is no much larger clone; base qualities are not given. The library relied on multiplex PCR. The listed sequencing device is Illumina HiSeq 4000. TCR beta libraries were built with iRepertoire HTBI primers and Arm-PCR amplification of CDR3 regions. Before sequencing, the PCR products underwent gel purification. In the original analysis: Gene usage analysis of CDR3 amino acid clonotypes relied on the approximately 60 TRBV and 14 TRBJ segments identified across samples. Filtered high-quality paired reads were merged into contigs using COPE and FqMerger. BLAST was used to align contigs to IMGT TRBV, TRBD and TRBJ reference genes, with CDR3 defined following IMGT. Any clonotype with a frequency above 0.1% was classified as a highly expanded clone. Shannon entropy was used to measure repertoire diversity, and the Gini coefficient was used to measure V-J evenness. A clonotype found in more than one individual was treated as public. TCRdb applied fastp at Q25 and MiXCR to the public reads, then kept only in-frame beta chains. Each record represents a unique CDR3 protein, reported with the most common genes and DNA among its rows. The V and J calls and clone size come from TCRdb's table, not from the authors' own analysis. This sample is represented by about 560,000 distinct CDR3 sequences; roughly 15% of them were singletons. Around 13% of the sample rests with the top ten.

The meaning of the sample's time point label: newly diagnosed GD, antithyroid drugs for less than 3 months. For both TCR sequencing and RNA sequencing, RNA was extracted from PBMCs in TRIzol. The diagnosis of Graves' disease was made according to American Thyroid Association guidelines. Recruitment of patients was carried out at an endocrinology department in Xi'an, China. Each patient gave 7 to 9.5 milliliters of peripheral blood, collected in an EDTA anticoagulant tube. PBMCs were isolated by Ficoll Paque Plus density gradient separation without further T cell sorting. An Agilent 2100 Bioanalyzer and agarose gel were used to check RNA quality, and a NanoDrop 2000 was used to measure RNA concentration. This sample was shared with a second study, whose subject was T cells in Graves' hyperthyroidism and ophthalmopathy. Per that second paper: Stable Graves' hyperthyroidism was defined as no progression to ophthalmopathy during 18 months of follow-up. Hyperthyroidism patients were newly diagnosed, with disease duration under 2 months, and aged 18 to 65 years. The study excluded patients with uncontrolled infections, other autoimmune diseases, pregnancy or lactation. Diagnoses were established on the basis of clinical symptoms, serum thyroxine and TRAb, thyroid ultrasound, and orbital computed tomography. For the first round of RT-PCR on the TCR CDR3, the HTBI primer set was used together with the Qiagen OneStep RT-PCR kit. Most expanded thyroid clonotypes (frequency above 0.001) were also found in blood, which suggests that blood repertoires may mirror thyroid immune responses. In cross-validation, a model built on a 13 V-J signature told ophthalmopathy apart from stable hyperthyroidism with 87.88% sensitivity and roughly 83% specificity, and in testing the same model reached 80%/75%. During validation, the model predicted progression to ophthalmopathy a median of approximately 6.5 months ahead of onset, with around 71% sensitivity and 72% to 80% specificity. To identify distinguishing TCR V-J signatures, a discovery cohort of about a hundred patients was used, comprising 43 with Graves' ophthalmopathy and around 60 with stable Graves' hyperthyroidism. Prospective prediction of ophthalmopathy was tested in an independent validation cohort consisting of fewer than 20 hyperthyroidism patients and some 17 patients who later progressed to ophthalmopathy. The 100 discovery patients were divided at random into training and test sets in a 7:3 ratio. In about 6 Graves' hyperthyroidism patients, the study also compared T-cell repertoires from thyroid tissue with T-cell repertoires from blood. After blood sampling, hyperthyroidism patients were treated with methimazole at a starting dose of 30 mg daily, and ophthalmopathy patients were treated with high-dose intravenous methylprednisolone. The libraries were constructed in a second round of multiplex PCR and then size-selected and purified. The libraries were sequenced on an Illumina HiSeq2000 using paired-end 100 bp reads. SOAPnuke was used to process the raw data, throwing out any read that contained adapters or uncalled bases, had a mean Phred below 15, or lacked an exact constant-primer or identifier match. High-quality paired reads were merged using COPE v1.2.5, and each unique nucleotide sequence was defined as a clonotype. MiTCR v1.1 was used to align clonotypes to the IMGT TRBV, TRBD and TRBJ reference segments. The analysis included only V-J combinations with a frequency above 0.0001, which together covered 99% to 99.2% of the repertoires. The TCS score was defined as the ratio of F50 (clonal expansion) to E x V (chaos), calculated using BLOSUM62-based TCRdist between CDR3 peptides within each V-J. Welch's t-statistics and random forest reduced 500 to 650 V-J features to 13, which were used in a naive Bayes classifier (R e1071). Sample size was not statistically predetermined, and investigators were not blinded to group allocation. According to the paper, TCR Vbeta CDR3 sequencing was carried out on 135 peripheral blood samples, which came from approximately 41 ophthalmopathy, roughly 75 hyperthyroidism and roughly 17 progressor patients.

The material was peripheral blood mononuclear cells (PBMCs), obtained at new diagnosis, from a patient treated with antithyroid drugs. This clonotype was obtained from a young man with Graves disease. Donor details come from another sample of the same person, matched by shared clones.

This receptor has the CDR3 CASSSFGVNTEAFF. DNA sequence: TGTGCCAGCAGTTCCTTTGGAGTTAACACTGAAGCTTTCTTT. The sequence links TRBV27 to TRBJ1-1; too little of a D gene remains to name it. From cysteine to phenylalanine, the CDR3 is 14 amino acids long. CDR3 DNA only is kept here, 42 bases in frame from base 1. V loses 4 bases of germline sequence and J loses 2 bases, and the interval between the two ends is 11 bases. CDR1 and CDR2 are drawn from the germline V gene (reference sequence): MNHEY, SMNVEV.